Each of the 2 T cell receptor beta chains below was sequenced from the same sample in a study of blood T cell repertoires in COVID-19. The repertoire was sequenced with immunoSEQ multiplex PCR; TCRdb's copy has only in-frame clones and lacks some. The sample consists of under 300,000 clones, approximately 91% of them appearing once. Sequences were obtained from PBMCs or T cells enriched from blood (not recorded which). Receptor source: a woman aged 35 to 49 with acute COVID-19.

This chain connects TRBV6-5 to TRBJ2-3; the match to TRBD2 covers 8 bases. The V segment lost 8 bases and the J segment 3 bases; nucleotides outside the gene matches: 10. Germline V gene data show CDR1 as MNHEY and CDR2 as SVGAGI. The CDR3 extends over 15 amino acids. The CDR3: CASYHRGGRTDTQYF. CDR3 in DNA: TGTGCCAGCTATCACCGGGGGGGCAGGACAGATACGCAGTATTTT.

The chain has TRBV6-5 and TRBJ1-2, with D perhaps TRBD1 (6 bases). The V and J ends lost 4 bases and 2 bases respectively, with 8 bases between them. The CDR3 totals 13 residues. Looked up from germline, CDR1 is MNHEY and CDR2 is SVGAGI. DNA for the CDR3: TGTGCCAGCAGTTTCAGGGGAAACTATGGCTACACCTTC. Amino acids: CASSFRGNYGYTF.